What follows is one TCR beta chain and its context. TCRdb reprocessed the 5' RACE reads with MiXCR, giving one entry per CDR3 protein. The table records approximately 890,000 distinct CDR3 sequences, roughly 12% of them present only once. The sample belongs to a study of identical twins. These data were also reused for a study on yellow fever vaccine responses in identical twins.

The sample was PBMCs. The clonotype originates from a woman aged 18 to 35 in good health.

In DNA form, the CDR3 reads TGTGCCAGCAGTTTGTACGCAGGGGGGGAATTGACCCAGTACTTC. This codes for CASSLYAGGELTQYF. The chain joins TRBV28 to TRBJ2-5; D might be TRBD1 or TRBD2, each matching 7 bases. CDR1 and CDR2 from the germline V gene are MDHEN and SYDVKM. The ends were cut back, 3 bases at V and 7 bases at J, with 18 bases in the middle. The CDR3 contains 15 residues.